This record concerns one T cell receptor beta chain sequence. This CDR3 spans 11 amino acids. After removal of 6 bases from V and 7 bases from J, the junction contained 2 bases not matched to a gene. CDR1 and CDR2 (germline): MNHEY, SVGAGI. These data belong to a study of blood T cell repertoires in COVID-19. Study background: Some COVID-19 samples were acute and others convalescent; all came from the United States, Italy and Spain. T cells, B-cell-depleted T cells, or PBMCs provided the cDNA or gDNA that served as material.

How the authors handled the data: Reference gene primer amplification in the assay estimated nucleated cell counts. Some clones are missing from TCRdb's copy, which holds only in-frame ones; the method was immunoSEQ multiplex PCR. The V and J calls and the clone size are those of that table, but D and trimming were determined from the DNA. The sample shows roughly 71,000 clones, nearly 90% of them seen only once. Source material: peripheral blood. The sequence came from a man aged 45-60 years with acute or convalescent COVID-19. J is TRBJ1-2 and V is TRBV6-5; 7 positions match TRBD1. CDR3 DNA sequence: TGTGCCAGCAGACAGGGGCTTGGCTACACCTTC. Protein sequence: CASRQGLGYTF.